Included here is one T cell receptor (beta chain) sequence, with context. Its antigen is still unknown. These data originate in a study of yellow fever vaccine responses in identical twins. Study-wide results and limits: Twins' vaccine T cell response reportedly seemed partly convergent, partly personalized.

From the RT-PCR reads, TCRdb called clonotypes with MiXCR, one entry per CDR3 protein. The sample has 25,000 or so distinct CDR3 sequences, 60% to 85% seen once. Germline-derived CDR1 and CDR2 are SQVTM and ANQGSEA. V lost 1 base and J lost 4; bases outside the gene matches: 5. This CDR3 has 14 residues. This chain links TRBV29-1 with TRBJ2-5; 8 nucleotides align to TRBD2. The sample in question was T cells from blood (PBMCs), unsorted or a sorted subset (not recorded which), obtained before or after yellow fever vaccination (not recorded which). This sequence originates from a young woman who received the yellow fever vaccine. The CDR3 loop is CSVEGSGMRETQYF. CDR3 coding DNA: TGCAGCGTTGAAGGTAGCGGGATGAGAGAGACCCAGTACTTC.